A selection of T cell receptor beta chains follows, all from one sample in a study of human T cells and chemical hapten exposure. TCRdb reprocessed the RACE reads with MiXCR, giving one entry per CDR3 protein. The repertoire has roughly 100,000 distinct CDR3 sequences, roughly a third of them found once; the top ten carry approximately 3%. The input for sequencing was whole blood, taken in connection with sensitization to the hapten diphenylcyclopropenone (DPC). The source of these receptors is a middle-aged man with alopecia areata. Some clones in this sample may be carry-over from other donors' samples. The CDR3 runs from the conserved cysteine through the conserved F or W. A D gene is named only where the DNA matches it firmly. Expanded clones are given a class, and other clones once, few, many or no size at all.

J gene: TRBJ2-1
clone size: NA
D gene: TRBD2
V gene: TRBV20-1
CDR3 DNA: TGCAGTGCTAGAGAAGTGCGGGAGGTCAACAATGAGCAGTTCTTC
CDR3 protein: CSAREVREVNNEQFF

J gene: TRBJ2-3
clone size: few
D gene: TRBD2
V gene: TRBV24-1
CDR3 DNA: TGTGCCACCAGTGATAACGCGGGAGGGCCAGATACGCAGTATTTT
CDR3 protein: CATSDNAGGPDTQYF

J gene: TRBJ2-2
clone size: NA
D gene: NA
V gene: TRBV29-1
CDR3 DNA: TGCAGCGTTGGATTGGCGGTGAACACCGGGGAGCTGTTTTTT
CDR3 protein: CSVGLAVNTGELFF

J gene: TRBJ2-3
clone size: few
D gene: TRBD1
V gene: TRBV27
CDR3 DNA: TGTGCCAGCATGGGGTCGACAGGGAGCACAGATACGCAGTATTTT
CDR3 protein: CASMGSTGSTDTQYF

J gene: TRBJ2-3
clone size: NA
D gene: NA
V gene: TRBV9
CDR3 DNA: TGTGCCAGCAGCGTAGTTAGCGGAGATACGCAGTATTTT
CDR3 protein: CASSVVSGDTQYF

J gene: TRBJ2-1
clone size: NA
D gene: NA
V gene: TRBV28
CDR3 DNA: TGTGCCAGCAGCCCCCCCGCTCAGTACAATGAGCAGTTCTTC
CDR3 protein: CASSPPAQYNEQFF

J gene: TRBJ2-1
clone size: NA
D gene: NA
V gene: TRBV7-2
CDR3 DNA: TGTGCCAGCAGCTTAGTCGGGAGAAATGAGCAGTTCTTC
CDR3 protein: CASSLVGRNEQFF

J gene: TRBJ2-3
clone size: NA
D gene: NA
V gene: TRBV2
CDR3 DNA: TGTGCCAGCAGTACCGCAGGGACAACTAGCACAGATACGCAGTATTTT
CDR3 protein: CASSTAGTTSTDTQYF

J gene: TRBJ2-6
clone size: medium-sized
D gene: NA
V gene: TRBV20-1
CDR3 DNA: TGCAGTGCTAGAGTCGAGACTGGGGCCAACGTCCTGACTTTC
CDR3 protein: CSARVETGANVLTF

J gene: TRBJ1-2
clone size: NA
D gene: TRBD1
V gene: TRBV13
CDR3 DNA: TGTGCCAGCAGCTTGTCTCCGGGACAGGGTTACTATGGCTACACCTTC
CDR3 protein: CASSLSPGQGYYGYTF

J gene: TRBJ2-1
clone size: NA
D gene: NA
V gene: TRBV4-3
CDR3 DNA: TGCGCCAGCAGCCAAGATCAAGGGGCCAGCTCCTACAATGAGCAGTTCTTC
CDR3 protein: CASSQDQGASSYNEQFF

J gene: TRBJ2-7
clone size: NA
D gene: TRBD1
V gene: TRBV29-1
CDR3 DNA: TGCAGCGTGGAGTCCGGGACAGTAACCTACGAGCAGTACTTC
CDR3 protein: CSVESGTVTYEQYF

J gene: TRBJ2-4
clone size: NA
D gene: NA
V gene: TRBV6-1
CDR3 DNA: TGTGCCAGCAGTGAAGGCCCAGGGAGAAACATTCGGTACTTC
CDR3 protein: CASSEGPGRNIRYF

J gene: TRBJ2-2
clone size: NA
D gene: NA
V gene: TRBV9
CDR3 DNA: TGTGCCAGCAGCCCCCGGAGGGCGGGGGCGGAGGAGCTGTTTTTT
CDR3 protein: CASSPRRAGAEELFF

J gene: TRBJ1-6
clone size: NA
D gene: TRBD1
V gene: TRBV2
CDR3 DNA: TGTGCCAGCAGTGAATCAGGGGGCCGATCACCCCTCCACTTT
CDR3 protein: CASSESGGRSPLHF

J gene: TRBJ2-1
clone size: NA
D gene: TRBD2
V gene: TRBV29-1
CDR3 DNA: TGCAGCGTTGGGACTAGCGGGCAGAGCTCCTACAATGAGCAGTTCTTC
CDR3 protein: CSVGTSGQSSYNEQFF

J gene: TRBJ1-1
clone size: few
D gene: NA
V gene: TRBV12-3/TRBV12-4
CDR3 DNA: TGTGCCAGCAGTTTCCAGGGGCTGGTAGGGACTGAAGCTTTCTTT
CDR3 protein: CASSFQGLVGTEAFF

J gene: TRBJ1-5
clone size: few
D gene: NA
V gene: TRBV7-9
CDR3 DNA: TGTGCCAGCAGCTTCACGGATCAGCCCCAGCATTTT
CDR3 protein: CASSFTDQPQHF

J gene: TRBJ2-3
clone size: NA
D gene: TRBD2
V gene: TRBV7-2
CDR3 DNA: TGTGCCAGCAGCTTAGGTTGGGGAGTAGCGGGAGGGCCGGATACGCAGTATTTT
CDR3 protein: CASSLGWGVAGGPDTQYF

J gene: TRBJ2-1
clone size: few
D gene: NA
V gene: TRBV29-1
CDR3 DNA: TGCAGCGTAGCCAGGGGCAATGAGCAGTTCTTC
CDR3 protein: CSVARGNEQFF

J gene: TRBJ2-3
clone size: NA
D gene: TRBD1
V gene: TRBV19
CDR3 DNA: TGTGCCAGTACCCTGACAGGGGGCACAGATACGCAGTATTTT
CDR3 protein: CASTLTGGTDTQYF

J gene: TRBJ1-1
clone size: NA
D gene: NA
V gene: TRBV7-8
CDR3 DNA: TGTGCCAGCAGCTTACGTCCCAGAATGAACACTGAAGCTTTCTTT
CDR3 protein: CASSLRPRMNTEAFF

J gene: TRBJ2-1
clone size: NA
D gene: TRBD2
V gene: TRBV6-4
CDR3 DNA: TGTGCCAGCAGTGAAGGTAGCGGGGTTTTTGATGAGCAGTTCTTC
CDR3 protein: CASSEGSGVFDEQFF

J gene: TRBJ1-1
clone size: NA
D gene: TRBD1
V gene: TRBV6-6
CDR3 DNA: TGTGCCAGCAGGGCCGGGACAGGGGACAACACTGAAGCTTTCTTT
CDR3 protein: CASRAGTGDNTEAFF

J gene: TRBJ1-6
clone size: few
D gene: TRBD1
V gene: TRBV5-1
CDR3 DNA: TGCGCCAGCAGCTTGGCGGGGACAGGGAATTCACCCCTCCACTTT
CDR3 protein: CASSLAGTGNSPLHF

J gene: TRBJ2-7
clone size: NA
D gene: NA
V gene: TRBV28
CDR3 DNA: TGTGCCAGCAGCCTCCTCACAAGCGAGCAGTACTTC
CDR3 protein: CASSLLTSEQYF

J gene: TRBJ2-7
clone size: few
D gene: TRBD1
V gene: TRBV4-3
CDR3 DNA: TGCGCCAGCAGCCAAGAGCACAGGGGTTATTCCGAGCAGTACTTC
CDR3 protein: CASSQEHRGYSEQYF

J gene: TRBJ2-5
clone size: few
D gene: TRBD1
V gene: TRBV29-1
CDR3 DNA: TGCAGCGTGACAGGGGGGGGAGAGACCCAGTACTTC
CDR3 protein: CSVTGGGETQYF

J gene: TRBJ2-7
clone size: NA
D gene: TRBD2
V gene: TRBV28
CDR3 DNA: TGTGCCAGCAGCCGGACTAGCGGAAGTATCTCCTACGAGCAGTACTTC
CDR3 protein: CASSRTSGSISYEQYF

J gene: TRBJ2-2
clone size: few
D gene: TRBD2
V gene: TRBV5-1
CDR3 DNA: TGCGCCAGCAGCTCAGCGGGACTAGCGGGCACCGGGGAGCTGTTTTTT
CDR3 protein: CASSSAGLAGTGELFF

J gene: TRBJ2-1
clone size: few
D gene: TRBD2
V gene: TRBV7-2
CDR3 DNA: TGTGCCAGCAGCTCAGGACTAGCGGATAAGCAGTTCTTC
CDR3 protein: CASSSGLADKQFF

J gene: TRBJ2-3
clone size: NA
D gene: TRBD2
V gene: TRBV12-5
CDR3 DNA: TGTGCTAGTGGCCCGAGGACCGAACTAGCGGGAGGGGGCACAGATACGCAGTATTTT
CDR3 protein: CASGPRTELAGGGTDTQYF

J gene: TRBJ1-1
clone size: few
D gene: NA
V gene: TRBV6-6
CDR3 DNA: TGTGCCAGCGGACGTCAACAGGGAATGAACACTGAAGCTTTCTTT
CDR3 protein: CASGRQQGMNTEAFF

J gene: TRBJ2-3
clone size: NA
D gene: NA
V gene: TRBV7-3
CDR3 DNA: TGTGCCAGCAGCCCACAGGGCGGGATCGCAGATACGCAGTATTTT
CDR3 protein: CASSPQGGIADTQYF

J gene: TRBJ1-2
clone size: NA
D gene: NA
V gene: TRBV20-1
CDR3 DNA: TGCAGTGCTAGTAAGAGTTCGGGGGATGCTAACTATGGCTACACCTTC
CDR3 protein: CSASKSSGDANYGYTF

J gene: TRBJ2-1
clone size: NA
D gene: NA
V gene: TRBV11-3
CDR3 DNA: TGTGCCAGCAGCCTTCGCAATGAGCAGTTCTTC
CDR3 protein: CASSLRNEQFF

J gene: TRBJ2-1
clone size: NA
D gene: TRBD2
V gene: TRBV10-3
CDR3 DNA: TGTGCCATCAGTGGCGAACTAGCGGGACGGGGGAATGAGCAGTTCTTC
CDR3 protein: CAISGELAGRGNEQFF

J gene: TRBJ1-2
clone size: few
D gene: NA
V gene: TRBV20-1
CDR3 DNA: TGCAGTGCTCCCGGAGAGTGGGGCGTAGGCTATGGCTACACCTTC
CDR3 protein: CSAPGEWGVGYGYTF

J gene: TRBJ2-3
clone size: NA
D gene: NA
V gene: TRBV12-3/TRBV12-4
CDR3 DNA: TGTGCCAGCAGTGAATTGACAGATACGCAGTATTTT
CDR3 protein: CASSELTDTQYF

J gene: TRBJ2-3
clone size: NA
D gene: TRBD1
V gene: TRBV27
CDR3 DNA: TGTGCCAGCAGTTACAGGGGGCGCAGGGATACGCAGTATTTT
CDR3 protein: CASSYRGRRDTQYF

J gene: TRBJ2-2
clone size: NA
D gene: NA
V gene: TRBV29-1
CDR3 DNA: TGCAGCGCCGGGACAACGAACACCGGGGAGCTGTTTTTT
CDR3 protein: CSAGTTNTGELFF

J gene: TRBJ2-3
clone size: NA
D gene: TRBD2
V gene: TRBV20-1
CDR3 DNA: TGCAGTGCTAGAGTAGCGGGAGGAAACACAGATACGCAGTATTTT
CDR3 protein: CSARVAGGNTDTQYF

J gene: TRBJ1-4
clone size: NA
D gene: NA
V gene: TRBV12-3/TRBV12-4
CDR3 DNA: TGTGCCAGCAGTTTCGCGGGGACGTATGAAAAACTGTTTTTT
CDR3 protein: CASSFAGTYEKLFF

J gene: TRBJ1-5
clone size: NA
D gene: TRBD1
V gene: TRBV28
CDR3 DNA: TGTGCCAGCAGTCCACCGGGACAGGGGGCTGGGAATCAGCCCCAGCATTTT
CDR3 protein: CASSPPGQGAGNQPQHF

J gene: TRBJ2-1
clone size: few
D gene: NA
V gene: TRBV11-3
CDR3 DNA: TGTGCCAGCAGCTTCTTAGTCAATGAGCAGTTCTTC
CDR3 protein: CASSFLVNEQFF

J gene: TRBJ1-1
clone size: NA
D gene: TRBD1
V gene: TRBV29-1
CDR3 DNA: TGCAGCGTTGATTTGGCACAGGGGGCTGAAGCTTTCTTT
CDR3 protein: CSVDLAQGAEAFF

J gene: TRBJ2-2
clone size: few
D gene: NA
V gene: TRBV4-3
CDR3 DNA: TGCGCCAGCAGCCAAGGGGCCCGGGGGCGCGGAACCGGGGAGCTGTTTTTT
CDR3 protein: CASSQGARGRGTGELFF